This passage covers 28 T cell receptor beta chains from one sample sequenced in a study of T cell changes during pregnancy in multiple sclerosis. Sequenced by immunoSEQ multiplex PCR; TCRdb stores in-frame clones only, minus some. Among about 40,000 clones listed, 80% to 95% were seen once. Sequenced here: CD8+ T cells from peripheral blood mononuclear cells, sampled in the first trimester of pregnancy. The source of these receptors is a female donor with multiple sclerosis, enrolled in a pregnancy study.

The chain uses TRBV7-8 and TRBJ1-2, with TRBD1 identical over 7 bases. The CDR3 is 15 amino acids. J lost 3 bases, V lost 6 bases, and 10 bases had no gene match. The germline gives CDR1 SGHVS, CDR2 FQNEAQ. CDR3: CASSPTGSSDYGYTF. Here the CDR3 DNA reads TGTGCCAGCAGTCCGACAGGGTCAAGCGACTATGGCTACACCTTC.

The CDR3 coding sequence is TGTGCCAGCAGCTGGACACTAGCGGGGGGACTCTCCTACGAGCAGTACTTC. The encoded protein is CASSWTLAGGLSYEQYF. This sequence joins TRBV11-2 and TRBJ2-7; 12 nucleotides agree with TRBD2. The CDR3 runs to 17 residues. V shed 4 bases and J 0 bases; nucleotides not matched to a gene: 7. Germline loops: CDR1 SGHAT, CDR2 FQNNGV.

Ten or more counts support this clone. This chain uses TRBV7-3 with TRBJ2-2, with 10 bases lining up with TRBD2. V was pared by 4 bases and J by 2 bases, with 4 bases of the junction left unmatched. The CDR3 has 16 amino acids. Germline-derived CDR1 and CDR2 are SGHTA and FQGTGA. The CDR3 protein is CASSYLAGANTGELFF. For the CDR3, the DNA is TGTGCCAGCAGCTATCTAGCGGGGGCAAACACCGGGGAGCTGTTTTTT.

The chain links TRBV9 to TRBJ2-7; 9 bases are shared with TRBD2. The CDR3 runs 17 residues. Trimming cost V 4 bases and J 4 bases; bases outside gene matches: 15. Germline V CDR1 and CDR2: SGDLS, YYNGEE. The CDR3, as DNA: TGTGCCAGCAGCTCCCACCGGGCGGGGGGGCCTGTGTACGAGCAGTACTTC. The encoded protein is CASSSHRAGGPVYEQYF.

This clone was seen a single time. The rearrangement uses TRBV4-1 and TRBJ1-1, with D possibly being TRBD1 (5 bases). This CDR3 region has 16 residues. Germline assignment: CDR1 MGHRA and CDR2 YSYEKL. V was trimmed by 0 bases and J by 3 bases, leaving 14 bases between them. CDR3 loop: CASSQDAGGGDTEAFF. In nucleotides, the CDR3 is TGCGCCAGCAGCCAAGACGCTGGGGGAGGGGACACTGAAGCTTTCTTT.

V is TRBV7-2 and J is TRBJ1-1; D unresolved. V lost 5 bases, J lost 3 bases, and 4 bases lay in between. Germline CDR1 and CDR2: SGHTA and FQGNSA. The CDR3 is made up of 11 amino acids. The CDR3 bases are TGTGCCAGCAGCCCAGACACTGAAGCTTTCTTT. Its translation: CASSPDTEAFF.

J is TRBJ2-5 and V is TRBV19; the D gene is possibly TRBD2 (6 bases). Germline V gives CDR1 LNHDA, CDR2 SQIVND (reference sequence). The V gene lost 7 bases and the J gene lost 3 bases, with 12 bases spanning the gap. CDR3 length: 13 amino acids. In DNA, the CDR3 is TGTGCCAGTAACTTACCGGGGGAAGAGACCCAGTACTTC. This translates into CASNLPGEETQYF.

In DNA, the CDR3 is TGTGCCAGCAAATCAAGAAACAGGGTACCCTACGAGCAGTACTTC. This encodes CASKSRNRVPYEQYF. The genes are TRBV6-1 and TRBJ2-7; TRBD1 might be the D (6 bases). The CDR3 loop spans 15 amino acids. V was cut by 7 bases and J by 2 bases, with 18 bases left in between. Germline values: CDR1 MNHNS, CDR2 SASEGT.

The V gene is TRBV9, the J gene TRBJ2-1; 12 bases agree with TRBD2. The V gene's germline CDR1 is SGDLS and CDR2 YYNGEE. CDR3 length: 18 residues. The junction had 10 bases not matched to a gene; V was cut back by 4 bases and J by 2 bases. The CDR3: CASSLPGLAGSAYNEQFF. The CDR3 nucleotides read TGTGCCAGCAGCTTACCGGGACTAGCGGGTTCAGCCTACAATGAGCAGTTCTTC.

The CDR3 spells CSVEGQGNYGYTF. As DNA, the CDR3 is TGCAGCGTTGAAGGGCAGGGTAACTATGGCTACACCTTC. This chain links TRBV29-1 with TRBJ1-2; D is possibly TRBD1 (5 bases). Germline values: CDR1 SQVTM, CDR2 ANQGSEA. V lost 1 base and J 1 base, leaving 7 bases between the germline ends. The CDR3 has 13 amino acids.

The CDR3 region is CASSEFLTSGDPTGELFF. CDR3 nucleotide sequence: TGTGCCAGCAGTGAATTTCTGACTAGCGGGGATCCCACCGGGGAGCTGTTTTTT. The chain is built from TRBV25-1 and TRBJ2-2; TRBD2 matches at 11 bases. V gave up 1 base and J gave up 4 bases; unmatched junction bases: 8. The CDR3 sequence is 18 residues long. The germline CDR1 and CDR2 sequences are MGHDK and SYGVNS.

This sequence joins TRBV6-1 and TRBJ1-1; TRBD1 aligns across 9 bases. This CDR3 has 14 residues. Per the germline V gene, CDR1 is MNHNS and CDR2 is SASEGT. Losses at the gene ends were 6 bases for V and 1 base for J; bases not matched to a gene: 3. This chain's CDR3 is CASSHRGQNTEAFF. The CDR3 DNA reads as TGTGCCAGCAGCCACAGGGGGCAGAACACTGAAGCTTTCTTT.

The chain couples TRBV11-2 to TRBJ2-7; TRBD2 matches at 7 bases. Per the germline V gene, CDR1 is SGHAT and CDR2 is FQNNGV. The CDR3 runs 14 residues. Trimming at V came to 2 bases and at J to 5 bases, leaving 6 bases not matched to a gene. CDR3 nucleotide sequence: TGTGCCAGCAGCTTATGGGGGGGGAGGAACGAGCAGTACTTC. Translating it yields CASSLWGGRNEQYF.

The chain's CDR3 is CASSERQQGSGGYTF. CDR3 nucleotides: TGTGCCAGCAGTGAACGGCAACAGGGGAGCGGTGGCTACACCTTC. J is TRBJ1-2 and V is TRBV2; 7 bases are shared with TRBD1. Germline-derived CDR1 and CDR2 are SNHLY and FYNNEI. V was clipped by 2 bases and J by 7 bases; unmatched bases: 10. CDR3 length: 15 residues.

The chain uses TRBV4-2 and TRBJ2-1; a weak D match, TRBD2 (6 bases). The CDR3 loop spans 14 amino acids. Germline CDR1 and CDR2: LGHNA and YNFKEQ. Trimming took 5 bases from V and 0 from J, leaving 8 bases between them. The CDR3 nucleotides are TGTGCCAGCAGCGGGACTGACTCCTACAATGAGCAGTTCTTC. Protein: CASSGTDSYNEQFF.

This sequence joins TRBV27 and TRBJ2-3, with TRBD2 matching over 8 bases. Unmatched junction bases numbered 5, after V lost 1 base and J lost 2 bases. Germline V gene data show CDR1 as MNHEY and CDR2 as SMNVEV (reference sequence). The length of the CDR3 is 16 residues. The CDR3 DNA follows: TGTGCCAGCAGTTTATTAGGCGGGGGGAACACAGATACGCAGTATTTT. It specifies CASSLLGGGNTDTQYF.

The J gene is TRBJ1-1, the V gene TRBV2; 8 nucleotides align to TRBD1. V lost 6 bases and J lost 1; bases outside the gene matches: 1. The CDR3 runs 13 residues. CDR1 and CDR2 (germline): SNHLY, FYNNEI. CDR3 loop: CASRGTGNTEAFF. CDR3 nucleotide sequence: TGTGCCAGCAGGGGGACAGGGAACACTGAAGCTTTCTTT.

This chain connects TRBV6-4 to TRBJ2-1; D might be TRBD2 (6 bases). Between the trimmed V and J ends, which lost 0 bases and 6 bases, there was a span of 12 bases. Germline-derived CDR1 and CDR2 are MRHNA and SNTAGT. CDR3 size: 15 residues. CDR3 DNA sequence: TGTGCCAGCAGTGACTCCGCGGGGTCGAGCAATGAGCAGTTCTTC. Protein product: CASSDSAGSSNEQFF.

This rearrangement joins TRBV27 to TRBJ2-1; TRBD2 matches at 12 bases. V shed 7 bases and J 6 bases; nucleotides not matched to a gene: 4. This CDR3 contains 14 residues. Germline V gene data show CDR1 as MNHEY and CDR2 as SMNVEV (reference sequence). The CDR3 region is CASNLAGGPNEQFF. The CDR3 DNA reads TGTGCCAGCAATCTAGCGGGGGGGCCCAATGAGCAGTTCTTC.

The CDR3 nucleotides read TGTGCCATCAGTGATTCGAACAGAGCTTCCTACGAGCAGTACTTC. It specifies CAISDSNRASYEQYF. This sequence joins TRBV10-3 and TRBJ2-7, with unresolved D. The CDR3 contains 15 residues. Germline V gene sequence: CDR1 ENHRY, CDR2 SYGVKD. V shed 3 bases and J shed 1 base, with 13 bases lying between them.

The chain combines TRBV6-5 with TRBJ2-7; TRBD1 agrees at 9 bases. Germline V gene sequence: CDR1 MNHEY, CDR2 SVGAGI. There are 13 residues in the CDR3. The V segment lost 6 bases and the J segment 5 bases; nucleotides outside the gene matches: 5. The CDR3 DNA reads as TGTGCCAGCAGGGACAGGGGTTCGGACGAGCAGTACTTC. Protein product: CASRDRGSDEQYF.

The gene calls are TRBV11-2 and TRBJ2-1; 14 positions agree with TRBD2. CDR3 length equals 19 residues. Germline assignment: CDR1 SGHAT and CDR2 FQNNGV. V trimming: 4 bases; J trimming: 0 bases; junction bases outside the gene matches: 8. The CDR3 loop reads CASSSSPGTSGSSYNEQFF. DNA for the CDR3: TGTGCCAGCAGCTCTAGCCCCGGGACTAGCGGGAGCTCCTACAATGAGCAGTTCTTC. The full variable domain, in which reference TRBV11-2 and TRBJ2-1 provide the parts outside the CDR3, is EAGVAQSPRYKIIEKRQSVAFWCNPISGHATLYWYQQILGQGPKLLIQFQNNGVVDDSQLPKDRFSAERLKGVDSTLKIQPAKLEDSAVYLCASSSSPGTSGSSYNEQFFGPGTRLTVL.

The chain is built from TRBV5-6 and TRBJ1-5, with D maybe TRBD1 (5 bases). This CDR3 region has 11 residues. Germline V gene lookup returns CDR1 SGHDT and CDR2 YYEEEE. V was clipped by 0 bases and J by 11 bases, with 6 bases between them. Here the CDR3 DNA reads TGTGCCAGCAGCTTGGGGGGGGCCCAGCATTTT. Protein sequence: CASSLGGAQHF.

The chain links TRBV27 to TRBJ2-7, with 8 positions matching TRBD2. Germline V CDR1 and CDR2: MNHEY, SMNVEV (reference sequence). This CDR3 spans 16 amino acids. Trimming cost V 5 bases and J 1 base; bases outside gene matches: 10. The CDR3 DNA is TGTGCCAGCAGTCCGCGGTGGGGCGGGGGGTCCTACGAGCAGTACTTC. Translating it yields CASSPRWGGGSYEQYF.

The rearrangement links TRBV5-8 to TRBJ1-5, with unresolved D. V lost 4 bases and J 4 bases, leaving 9 bases between the germline ends. The length of the CDR3 is 13 residues. Germline assignment: CDR1 SGHTS and CDR2 YDEGEE. CDR3 bases: TGTGCCAGCAGCCAGAGGCATAATCAGCCCCAGCATTTT. Protein sequence: CASSQRHNQPQHF.

This clone appeared a single time. This chain links TRBV7-9 with TRBJ2-7; TRBD1 aligns across 9 bases. The CDR3 spans 16 residues. Looked up from germline, CDR1 is SEHNR and CDR2 is FQNEAQ (reference sequence). The V gene end was trimmed by 1 base and the J gene end by 5 bases; junction bases not matched to a gene: 9. For the CDR3, the DNA is TGTGCCAGCAGCTTAGAGCGGGACAGGGTTGAGGACGAGCAGTACTTC. Its protein product is CASSLERDRVEDEQYF.

V is TRBV2 and J is TRBJ1-6, with 9 bases lining up with TRBD1. The CDR3 sequence is 14 residues long. CDR1 SNHLY and CDR2 FYNNEI come from the germline V gene. V gave up 5 bases and J gave up 8 bases; unmatched junction bases: 4. As DNA, the CDR3 is TGTGCCAGCAGTTGGGGACAGGGTTATTCACCCCTCCACTTT. Translated, it gives CASSWGQGYSPLHF.

This clone is deemed medium-sized. The chain recombines TRBV4-1 with TRBJ1-1; 8 bases fit TRBD1. V shed 6 bases and J 4 bases; nucleotides not matched to a gene: 7. CDR1 is MGHRA, CDR2 YSYEKL, per germline. This CDR3 contains 14 residues. The DNA of the CDR3 is TGCGCCAGCAGTCTCACACAGGGGGGCACTGAAGCTTTCTTT. It encodes CASSLTQGGTEAFF.